These T cell receptor beta chains were read from a single sample in a study of T cells in narcolepsy. The method was immunoSEQ multiplex PCR; TCRdb's version includes in-frame clones alone and lacks a portion of them. Altogether tens of thousands of clones are present, roughly 87% being singletons, with the ten largest covering roughly 0.89%. Sequences were obtained from CD45RA- memory CD4+ T cells from PBMCs. These receptors came from a human donor with narcolepsy. The CDR3 runs from the conserved cysteine through the conserved F or W. The order of the fields is D gene, V gene, clone size, J gene, CDR3 protein, CDR3 DNA. The D gene is left open where the match is weak. Where a row states a size, it is once, few, many or the class of an expanded clone; other rows omit it.

>TRBD1|TRBV30|NA|TRBJ2-1
CAWSVLGTGGLGRRFF
TGTGCCTGGAGTGTATTAGGGACAGGGGGTTTGGGTCGACGGTTCTTC
>NA|TRBV7-2|NA|TRBJ2-3
CASSLGWALADTQYF
TGTGCCAGCAGCTTAGGTTGGGCCCTGGCGGATACGCAGTATTTT
>TRBD1|TRBV7-2|NA|TRBJ2-7
CASSWDRGVEQYF
TGTGCCAGCAGTTGGGACAGGGGGGTTGAGCAGTACTTC
>NA|TRBV28|NA|TRBJ2-2
CASSPSPGPTGELFF
TGTGCCAGCAGTCCCTCCCCAGGGCCCACCGGGGAGCTGTTTTTT
>NA|TRBV10-3|NA|TRBJ2-5
CAIRAGSGETQYF
TGTGCCATCAGGGCTGGAAGTGGAGAGACCCAGTACTTC
>NA|TRBV10-3|NA|TRBJ2-6
CAIRGGSGANVLTF
TGTGCCATCCGAGGGGGATCTGGGGCCAACGTCCTGACTTTC
>NA|TRBV9|NA|TRBJ2-7
CASSVSGTNYEQYF
TGTGCCAGCAGCGTATCCGGCACAAACTACGAGCAGTACTTC
>TRBD1|TRBV28|NA|TRBJ2-7
CASSRQGSSYEQYF
TGTGCCAGCAGCCGACAGGGTAGCTCCTACGAGCAGTACTTC
>NA|TRBV15|once|TRBJ2-4
CATSSLEGEVDIQYF
TGTGCCACCAGCAGCCTAGAGGGGGAGGTTGACATTCAGTACTTC
>TRBD1|TRBV6-5|once|TRBJ1-5
CASSRGTGVAQPQHF
TGTGCCAGCAGTAGAGGGACAGGGGTCGCTCAGCCCCAGCATTTT
>NA|TRBV7-9|NA|TRBJ1-1
CASSLLQNTEAFF
TGTGCCAGCAGCTTATTACAGAACACTGAAGCTTTCTTT
>TRBD1|TRBV6-1|NA|TRBJ2-1
CASSRDRGQDEQLF
TGTGCCAGCAGCCGGGACAGGGGGCAAGATGAGCAGCTCTTC
>NA|TRBV30|NA|TRBJ2-3
CACTKASTDTQYF
TGTGCCTGCACCAAGGCTAGCACAGATACGCAGTATTTT
>NA|TRBV7-9|NA|TRBJ2-1
CASSSPRPNEQFF
TGTGCCAGCAGCTCTCCCCGCCCCAATGAGCAGTTCTTC
>TRBD1|TRBV4-1|NA|TRBJ2-7
CASSLEPTGSFYEQYF
TGCGCCAGCAGCCTAGAACCGACAGGGTCTTTCTACGAGCAGTACTTC
>NA|TRBV30|NA|TRBJ1-1
CAWTRRGDEAFF
TGTGCCTGGACCCGGCGGGGGGATGAAGCTTTCTTT
>NA|TRBV7-8|NA|TRBJ2-5
CASSLAHNQETQYF
TGTGCCAGCAGCTTAGCCCACAACCAAGAGACCCAGTACTTC
>TRBD1|TRBV18|NA|TRBJ2-7
CASSPQGASYEQYF
TGTGCCAGCTCACCACAGGGGGCCTCCTACGAGCAGTACTTC
>TRBD1|TRBV28|NA|TRBJ2-7
CASRRTGGSYEQYF
TGTGCCAGCAGGAGGACAGGGGGCTCCTACGAGCAGTACTTC
>TRBD1|TRBV28|few|TRBJ1-3
CASSPLTGAFRSGNTIYF
TGTGCCAGCAGTCCTCTGACAGGGGCTTTCCGCTCTGGAAACACCATATATTTT
>NA|TRBV7-2|NA|TRBJ1-2
CASSLDRTRAGYTF
TGTGCCAGCAGCTTAGACCGGACAAGAGCTGGCTACACCTTC
>TRBD2|TRBV5-1|once|TRBJ2-5
CASSLGLAGGLQETQYF
TGCGCCAGCAGCTTGGGACTAGCGGGGGGACTCCAAGAGACCCAGTACTTC
>TRBD2|TRBV6-5|NA|TRBJ2-1
CASSLSSPGLAVF
TGTGCCAGCAGTTTGTCCTCCCCCGGACTAGCGGTCTTC
>TRBD2|TRBV7-3|once|TRBJ2-7
CASSLTASGRPIWEQYF
TGTGCCAGCAGCTTAACGGCCAGCGGGAGGCCCATTTGGGAGCAGTACTTC
>TRBD1|TRBV6-5|NA|TRBJ1-1
CASRQGAEAFF
TGTGCCAGCAGACAGGGGGCGGAAGCTTTCTTT
>NA|TRBV6-5|NA|TRBJ1-1
CASSYGQRNTEAFF
TGTGCCAGCAGTTACGGGCAGAGGAACACTGAAGCTTTCTTT
>NA|TRBV9|NA|TRBJ1-4
CASSVAQYPEKLFF
TGTGCCAGCAGCGTAGCCCAATACCCTGAAAAACTGTTTTTT
>NA|TRBV5-1|NA|TRBJ2-7
CASSSLTTWTETYEQYF
TGCGCCAGCAGCTCCTTAACGACCTGGACGGAAACCTACGAGCAGTACTTC
>NA|TRBV19|NA|TRBJ2-2
CASSGAESFTGELFF
TGTGCCAGCTCCGGGGCAGAGTCGTTCACCGGGGAGCTGTTTTTT
>NA|TRBV6-5|NA|TRBJ1-5
CATAILDNQPQHF
TGTGCCACCGCTATTTTAGACAATCAGCCCCAGCATTTT
>TRBD1|TRBV5-6|NA|TRBJ1-5
CASSVQGAGIQPQHF
TGTGCCAGCAGCGTTCAGGGGGCTGGGATTCAGCCCCAGCATTTT
>NA|TRBV19|NA|TRBJ1-1
CASSIPRGWNTEAFF
TGTGCCAGTAGTATCCCACGGGGATGGAACACTGAAGCTTTCTTT
>NA|TRBV6-1|NA|TRBJ1-3
CASGLNGNTIYF
TGTGCCAGCGGTCTTAATGGAAACACCATATATTTT
>TRBD2|TRBV9|NA|TRBJ2-7
CASSPSGSPYEQYF
TGTGCCAGCAGTCCTAGCGGATCTCCCTACGAGCAGTACTTC